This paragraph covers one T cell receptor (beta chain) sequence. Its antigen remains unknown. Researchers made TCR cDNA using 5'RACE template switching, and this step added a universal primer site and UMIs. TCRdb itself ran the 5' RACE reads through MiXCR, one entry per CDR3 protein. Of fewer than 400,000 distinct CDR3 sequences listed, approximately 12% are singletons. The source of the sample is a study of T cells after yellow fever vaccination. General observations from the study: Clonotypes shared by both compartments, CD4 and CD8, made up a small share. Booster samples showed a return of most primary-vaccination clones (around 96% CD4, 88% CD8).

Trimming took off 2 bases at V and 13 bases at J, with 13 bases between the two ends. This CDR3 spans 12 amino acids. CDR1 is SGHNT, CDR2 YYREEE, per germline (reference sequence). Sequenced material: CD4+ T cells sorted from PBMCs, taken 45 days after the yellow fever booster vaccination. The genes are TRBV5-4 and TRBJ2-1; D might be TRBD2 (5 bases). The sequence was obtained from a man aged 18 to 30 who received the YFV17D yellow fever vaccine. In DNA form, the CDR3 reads TGTGCCAGCAGCTTAGGCGGAGCGGTCCAGTTCTTC. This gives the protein CASSLGGAVQFF.